This T cell receptor (beta chain) originates from a study of blood T cells in healthy people across ages (dated by TCRdb to the mid-2010s). Background for the entire study: In model experiments, template switching captured roughly one uniquely barcoded TCR beta cDNA molecule for every two T cells. Age-related changes in TCR beta repertoire diversity were measured in the study by deep sequencing normalized with unique cDNA molecular identifiers. The donors were split into four age groups: young (average approximately 16 years), middle-aged (more than 35), aged (more than 55) and long-lived (more than 80). Donors of different ages were randomly distributed across sequencing lanes to avoid experimental bias. The study analyzed two additional independent replicas of 1 million unique cDNA reads from the same blood draw for two donors, one aged 18 to 30 and one aged 80 or older.

Per the germline V gene, SGHRS is the CDR1 and YFSETQ is the CDR2. V and J are truncated by 3 bases and 3 bases respectively, leaving an intervening sequence of 13 bases. The CDR3 numbers 16 residues from cysteine through phenylalanine. The retained sequence is limited to the CDR3, 48 bases, with the frame set at the first base. Study-wide conclusions, independent of this receptor: Because donor CMV infection status was unknown, age-related changes in expanded clonotypes were potentially confounded. The percentage of naive T cells measured by flow cytometry correlated strongly with observed TCR beta diversity. Compared with the aged group, the long-lived group had more naive CD4+ T cells, fewer expanded clones and increased TCR diversity, suggesting age selection. Bulk unsorted PBMC profiling prevented conclusive comparison of naive and antigen-experienced compartments. Observed TCR beta diversity per million T cells fell roughly linearly with age, and a significant reduction was already apparent by age roughly 41. Estimates of total diversity from one million sequenced T cells were regarded as lower bounds and underestimates.

This clonotype was detected many times. The antigen it binds to is not known. The sample holds no much larger clone one base away, and base qualities are not on file. The donors were some 36 Caucasian individuals from Russia, aged about 6 to 100 years, who were systemically healthy. Ten milliliters of peripheral blood were drawn from each donor into EDTA-treated Vacutainer tubes. Ficoll-Paque density-gradient centrifugation was used to isolate PBMCs, with at least 6.5 million per sample. Trizol reagent was used to extract total RNA from PBMCs, with at least 5.5 micrograms per sample. Naive CD45RAhigh/CD27high T cell percentages were measured by flow cytometry on a PBMC aliquot from every donor. Library prep was done by 5' RACE. This sample was sequenced with an Illumina HiSeq 2500. A second PCR of roughly 7 to 11 cycles was performed with a sample-barcoded 5' primer and a J-beta primer mix. A template-switch 5' adaptor carrying 12 random nucleotides introduced a unique molecular identifier onto each TCR beta cDNA molecule. Each sample yielded at least 3 million CDR3-containing paired-end reads. The Mint cDNA synthesis kit, primed by a TRBC-specific oligonucleotide, was used to synthesize first-strand cDNA from all RNA. Following uracil-DNA glycosylase treatment, a first 18-cycle PCR with universal primers M1SS and BC2_uni_R was performed on all cDNA. From the authors' description of their analysis: For normalization, 1 million high-quality reads, each with a distinct molecular identifier, were randomly selected from each sample. Instead of being binned into consensus sequences, reads with shared molecular identifiers were discarded. CDR3 identification, clonotype clustering and error correction used MiTCR with a Q25 quality threshold and the strictest error-elimination algorithm. A nonparametric unseen species model with Euler transformation was used to estimate a lower bound on total TCR beta diversity. TCRdb reprocessed the public reads (quality trimming at Q25 with fastp, clone calling with MiXCR) and kept in-frame beta chains. CDR3 protein duplicates are merged, each entry listing the most common genes and DNA. The authors' filters were not applied to this entry. The sample has about 1.7 million distinct CDR3 sequences on record, under 30% of them singletons. Jointly, the top ten make up about 8% of the sample.

This receptor chain uses TRBV5-1 and TRBJ2-6; the D segment could be TRBD2, given 5 matching bases. The sample comprised blood. The clonotype originates from a woman younger than 45 in good health. Here is the DNA: TGCGCCAGCAGCTATAATACACGGGATGGGGCCAACGTCCTGACTTTC. The encoded protein is CASSYNTRDGANVLTF.